The clone carrying this T cell receptor beta chain appeared a single time. TCRdb reprocessed the 5' RACE reads with MiXCR, giving one entry per CDR3 protein. The data show 250,000 or so distinct CDR3 sequences, roughly a quarter seen once. Per the germline V gene, CDR1 is MNHEY and CDR2 is SMNVEV (reference sequence). The CDR3 sequence is 14 residues long. V was pared by 6 bases and J by 0 bases, with 3 bases of the junction left unmatched. This specimen comes from a study of CD8 T cells in ankylosing spondylitis. What was sequenced was blood, either unsorted or a sorted T cell fraction (not recorded which). The chain recombines TRBV27 with TRBJ2-7; 9 bases fit TRBD1. The sequence was collected from a male donor with ankylosing spondylitis or in good health (not recorded which). Here the CDR3 DNA reads TGTGCCAGCAGGGGGACAGGGCACTCCTACGAGCAGTACTTC. Its protein is CASRGTGHSYEQYF.